This TCR beta chain was documented in a study of OX40 agonist ivuxolimab in advanced cancers. Germline V gene data show CDR1 as SGHNT and CDR2 as YENEEA. The CDR3 contains 15 residues. V lost 3 bases, J lost 0 bases, and 0 bases stayed unmatched. The method was immunoSEQ multiplex PCR; TCRdb's version includes in-frame clones alone and lacks a portion of them. The sample carries about 32,000 clones, approximately 90% recorded once. This chain connects TRBV11-3 to TRBJ2-2; TRBD1 agrees at 8 bases. The input for sequencing was CD4+ or CD8+ T cells sorted from blood, taken in a trial of the OX40 agonist ivuxolimab. The source is an adult with an advanced solid tumor such as melanoma, head and neck, liver or kidney cancer. Here the CDR3 reads CASSLDRANTGELFF. The CDR3, as DNA: TGTGCCAGCAGCTTGGACAGGGCGAACACCGGGGAGCTGTTTTTT.